This is a list of T cell receptor beta chains from one sample in a study of blood T cells in healthy people across ages. Each CDR3 protein gets one entry after TCRdb re-called the 5' RACE reads with MiXCR. The sample carries approximately 490,000 distinct CDR3 sequences, 24% recorded once. These sequences were also reported in another study, on T cells of mothers and their children.

The sequenced sample was blood. Receptor source: a boy aged 10-17 years in good health. Both conserved end residues are part of each CDR3. A D gene is named only where the DNA matches it firmly. A clone size is listed for some rows: how often the clone was seen (once, few, many), or a class if it is expanded.

D	size	V	J	DNA	CDR3
NA	few	TRBV14	TRBJ1-6	TGTGCCAGCAGCCAAGAACCCCGGGCTTCACCCCTCCACTTT	CASSQEPRASPLHF
TRBD1	NA	TRBV24-1	TRBJ1-2	TGTGCCACCAGTGAATCGGGACAGGGGATCTACACCTTC	CATSESGQGIYTF
NA	NA	TRBV7-2	TRBJ2-3	TGTGCCAGCAGCCGGGACTCTGTTACGCAGTATTTT	CASSRDSVTQYF
TRBD1	few	TRBV20-1	TRBJ2-2	TGCAGTGCTAAAACAGGGGCCGGCGGGGAGCTGTTTTTT	CSAKTGAGGELFF
NA	few	TRBV5-6	TRBJ2-1	TGTGCCAGCAGCTTGAGTGCGGGGCAGGGTGAGCAGTTCTTC	CASSLSAGQGEQFF
TRBD1	NA	TRBV7-2	TRBJ2-1	TGTGCCAGCAGCTTAGTAACGACAGGGCCCTACAATGAGCAGTTCTTC	CASSLVTTGPYNEQFF
TRBD2	few	TRBV3-1	TRBJ2-1	TGTGCCAGCAGCCAATTAGCGGGGGCGCAGGACAATGAGCAGTTCTTC	CASSQLAGAQDNEQFF
NA	few	TRBV7-3	TRBJ1-6	TGTGCCAGCAGCTTTGGGGGACTCAATAATTCACCCCTCCACTTT	CASSFGGLNNSPLHF
NA	NA	TRBV12-3/TRBV12-4	TRBJ2-7	TGTGCCAGCAGCCTCCAGGGGGGAGGGCCTTACGAGCAGTACTTC	CASSLQGGGPYEQYF
NA	NA	TRBV7-8	TRBJ1-2	TGTGCCAGCAGCTTAACTGAACAGAAAGATGGCTACACCTTC	CASSLTEQKDGYTF
NA	NA	TRBV20-1	TRBJ1-4	TGCAGTGCTGGGGACGACCCCAGGGATGAAAAACTGTTTTTT	CSAGDDPRDEKLFF
TRBD1	many	TRBV6-4	TRBJ2-2	TGTGCCAGCAGTGAGGCAGGGGGCACCGGGGAGCTGTTTTTT	CASSEAGGTGELFF
NA	NA	TRBV4-3	TRBJ1-2	TGCGCCAGCAGCCAAGATCTTGTGCTGTTTCGCTATGGCTACACCTTC	CASSQDLVLFRYGYTF
NA	NA	TRBV9	TRBJ2-1	TGTGCCAGCAGCGTTCCAGGGGCCCCTACAATAGGGGAGCAGTTCTTC	CASSVPGAPTIGEQFF
NA	NA	TRBV28	TRBJ2-1	TGTGCCAGCAGTCCCGGGACGGAGCAGTTCTTC	CASSPGTEQFF
NA	few	TRBV28	TRBJ2-4	TGTGCCAGCAGTTTAAGGGGTGGCGGCAAAAACACTCAGTACTTC	CASSLRGGGKNTQYF
TRBD1	few	TRBV7-9	TRBJ2-1	TGTGCCAGCAGCTGGACAGGGATCAATGAGCAGTTCTTC	CASSWTGINEQFF
NA	few	TRBV13	TRBJ2-7	TGTGCCAGCAGCTTAGGCCGGAGCGAGCAGTACTTC	CASSLGRSEQYF
NA	NA	TRBV11-2	TRBJ2-3	TGTGCCAGCACCCAGGCTGGTACGCAGTATTTT	CASTQAGTQYF
TRBD2	few	TRBV12-3/TRBV12-4	TRBJ2-7	TGTGCCAGCAGTTTAGAGAGCGGGGGTTCCTACGAGCAGTACTTC	CASSLESGGSYEQYF
NA	few	TRBV9	TRBJ2-5	TGTGCCAGCAGCGTATCTGGAGCCATGGGGTCGGAGACCCAGTACTTC	CASSVSGAMGSETQYF
TRBD2	NA	TRBV7-2	TRBJ2-3	TGTGCCAGCAGCTTTGGGACTAGGGCCGTCGGCACAGATACGCAGTATTTT	CASSFGTRAVGTDTQYF